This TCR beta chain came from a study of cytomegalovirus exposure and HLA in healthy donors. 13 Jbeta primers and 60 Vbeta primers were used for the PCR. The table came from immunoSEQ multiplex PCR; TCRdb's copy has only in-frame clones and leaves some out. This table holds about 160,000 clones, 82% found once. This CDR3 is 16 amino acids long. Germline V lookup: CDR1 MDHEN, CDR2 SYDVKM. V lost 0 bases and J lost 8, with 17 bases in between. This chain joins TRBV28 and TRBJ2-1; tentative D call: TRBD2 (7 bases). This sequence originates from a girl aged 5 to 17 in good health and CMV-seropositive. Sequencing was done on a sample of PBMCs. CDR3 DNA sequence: TGTGCCAGCAGTTTATGGGTGAGGGGGGGTTTGGATGAGCAGTTCTTC. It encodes CASSLWVRGGLDEQFF.